The 9 T cell receptor beta chains listed next were all sequenced from one sample in a study of blood T cell repertoires in COVID-19 (dated by TCRdb to 2020 to 2022). The library was generated by the immunoSEQ multiplex PCR assay. This is the immuneACCESS table as TCRdb keeps it, with only in-frame sequences that have V and J called. A part of the clones is gone; compared with another copy, unresolved V genes explain less than half, and the rest is unexplained. Recorded for this sample are approximately 200,000 clones; 65% to 85% of them occurred a single time. The ten most abundant clones make up 10% of the sample. The sequencing sample was made of peripheral blood. Receptors originate from a woman older than 75 with acute or convalescent COVID-19.

This clone was seen a single time. The rearrangement uses TRBV19 and TRBJ1-1; D perhaps matches TRBD1 (5 bases). There are 12 residues in the CDR3. Germline V gene lookup returns CDR1 LNHDA and CDR2 SQIVND (reference sequence). Deletions cut 6 bases from V and 5 bases from J, with 10 bases between. CDR3: CASSTGATEAFF. As DNA, the CDR3 is TGTGCCAGTAGCACAGGAGCAACTGAAGCTTTCTTT.

The rearrangement links TRBV11-3 to TRBJ2-7; D is undetermined. Trimming took 5 bases from V and 5 from J, leaving 13 bases between them. Germline V gene data show CDR1 as SGHNT and CDR2 as YENEEA. CDR3 length: 13 residues. CDR3 nucleotides: TGTGCCAGCAGCCCCAGTCAGGCAGACGAGCAGTACTTC. Translated, it gives CASSPSQADEQYF.

This chain joins TRBV25-1 and TRBJ1-2, with 7 bases identical to TRBD1. V lost 5 bases and J lost 3; bases outside the gene matches: 0. This CDR3 is 12 amino acids long. CDR1 and CDR2 from the germline V gene are MGHDK and SYGVNS. DNA of the CDR3: TGTGCCAGCAGTCAGGGGGACTATGGCTACACCTTC. This codes for CASSQGDYGYTF.

This clone was detected once. V and J are TRBV6-5 and TRBJ2-1; a possible D gene is TRBD2 (6 bases). V lost 7 bases, J lost 5 bases, and 9 bases lay in between. The CDR3 spans 12 residues. CDR1 and CDR2 (germline): MNHEY, SVGAGI. This chain's CDR3 is CASTWGDNEQFF. In nucleotides, the CDR3 is TGTGCCAGCACTTGGGGGGACAATGAGCAGTTCTTC.

The chain joins TRBV27 to TRBJ1-2; a weak D match, TRBD1 (6 bases). V was pared by 5 bases and J by 8 bases, with 21 bases between. This CDR3 contains 15 residues. Per the germline V gene, CDR1 is MNHEY and CDR2 is SMNVEV (reference sequence). Written as DNA, the CDR3 is TGTGCCAGCAGTCCCGCCCACAGGGTCTCATGGGGCTACACCTTC. Residues: CASSPAHRVSWGYTF.

This clone was recorded once. The chain carries TRBV11-3 and TRBJ2-7; TRBD2 matches 8 bases. Germline V CDR1 and CDR2: SGHNT, YENEEA. Germline trimming cut 1 base from V and 5 bases from J; bases unmatched to any gene: 13. There are 17 residues in the CDR3. The chain's CDR3 is CASSLVYGTSGNHEQYF. In DNA form, the CDR3 reads TGTGCCAGCAGCTTAGTGTACGGGACTAGTGGGAACCACGAGCAGTACTTC.

This clone showed up just a few times. This chain links TRBV19 with TRBJ1-3; 10 bases fit TRBD1. Germline assignment: CDR1 LNHDA and CDR2 SQIVND (reference sequence). V trimming: 6 bases; J trimming: 2 bases; junction bases outside the gene matches: 13. CDR3 size: 18 residues. CDR3: CASSGQGEFLLTGNTIYF. CDR3 sequence (DNA): TGTGCCAGTAGCGGACAGGGGGAGTTCCTTCTTACTGGAAACACCATATATTTT.

V is TRBV18 and J is TRBJ2-3; TRBD2 matches 9 bases. The CDR3 consists of 16 residues. Germline V gene data show CDR1 as KGHSH and CDR2 as LQKENI. The V and J ends lost 3 bases and 4 bases, in that order; junction bases with no gene match: 8. CDR3 residues: CASSPGLAGEADTQYF. CDR3 DNA: TGTGCCAGCTCACCTGGGTTAGCGGGGGAAGCAGATACGCAGTATTTT.

The gene calls are TRBV28 and TRBJ1-6; 7 nucleotides align to TRBD1. This CDR3 is built from 14 residues. V trimming: 6 bases; J trimming: 9 bases; junction bases outside the gene matches: 8. CDR1 and CDR2 from the germline V gene are MDHEN and SYDVKM. CDR3 sequence reads: CASRVDRVGSPLHF. DNA for the CDR3: TGTGCCAGCAGGGTCGACAGGGTCGGTTCACCCCTCCACTTT.